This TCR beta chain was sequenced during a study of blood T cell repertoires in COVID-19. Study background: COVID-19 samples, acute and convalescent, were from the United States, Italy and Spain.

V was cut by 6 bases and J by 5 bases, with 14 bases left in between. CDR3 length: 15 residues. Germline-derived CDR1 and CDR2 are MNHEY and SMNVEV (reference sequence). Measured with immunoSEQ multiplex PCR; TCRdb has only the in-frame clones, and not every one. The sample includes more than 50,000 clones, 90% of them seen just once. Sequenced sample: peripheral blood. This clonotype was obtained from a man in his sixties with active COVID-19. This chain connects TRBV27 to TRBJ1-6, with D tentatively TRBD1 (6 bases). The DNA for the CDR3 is TGTGCCAGCAGGGCCGGGACAAGGAATAATTCACCCCTCCACTTT. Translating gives CASRAGTRNNSPLHF.